The 16 T cell receptor beta chains below all came from one sample that was sequenced in a study of control samples from healthy donors and cancer patients. Generated by immunoSEQ multiplex PCR, the TCRdb table keeps only in-frame clones and is missing some. The sample holds 150,000 to 200,000 clones, around 92% seen once. Sequenced: blood. These receptors all stem from a woman younger than 45 in good health.

The chain carries TRBV5-1 and TRBJ2-3; D unresolved. Per the germline V gene, CDR1 is SGHRS and CDR2 is YFSETQ. The CDR3 is made up of 12 amino acids. With 7 bases removed from V and 3 bases from J, the gap between germline ends came to 9 bases. CDR3 nucleotide sequence: TGCGCCAGCCCCCGACAAACAGATACGCAGTATTTT. Translated, it gives CASPRQTDTQYF. Full variable domain (missing parts from reference TRBV5-1 and TRBJ2-3): KAGVTQTPRYLIKTRGQQVTLSCSPISGHRSVSWYQQTPGQGLQFLFEYFSETQRNKGNFPGRFSGRQFSNSRSEMNVSTLELGDSALYLCASPRQTDTQYFGPGTRLTVL.

This clone appeared a few times. The CDR3 region has the DNA TGTGCCAGCAGTTACGGCGGGGGGGGCAATCAGCCCCAGCATTTT. Translating it yields CASSYGGGGNQPQHF. The chain recombines TRBV6-5 with TRBJ1-5, with a tentative D call TRBD1 (5 bases). The CDR3 length is 15 residues. V dropped 2 bases and J dropped 2 bases, with 10 bases sitting between them. Looked up from germline, CDR1 is MNHEY and CDR2 is SVGAGI.

V gene TRBV5-1 combines with J gene TRBJ1-5, with 10 bases lining up with TRBD1. CDR1 and CDR2 from the germline V gene are SGHRS and YFSETQ. This CDR3 comprises 14 residues. The V and J ends lost 0 bases and 6 bases, in that order; junction bases with no gene match: 0. The CDR3 loop reads CASSLGDRGQPQHF. CDR3 DNA: TGCGCCAGCAGCTTGGGGGACAGGGGTCAGCCCCAGCATTTT.

The chain links TRBV6-4 to TRBJ1-2; D is unclear. V was cut by 2 bases and J by 2 bases, with 9 bases left in between. The CDR3 is 14 amino acids. Germline CDR1 and CDR2: MRHNA and SNTAGT. The CDR3, as DNA: TGTGCCAGCAGTGACCAACCCGGGAACTATGGCTACACCTTC. It codes for CASSDQPGNYGYTF.

The chain employs TRBV2 and TRBJ2-5; TRBD2 matches at 7 bases. CDR3 length: 14 amino acids. Germline loops: CDR1 SNHLY, CDR2 FYNNEI. The trim removed 6 bases at V and 5 bases at J, leaving 9 bases unmatched. For the CDR3, the DNA is TGTGCCAGCAGGGTAGGCGGGAGTAGGGAGACCCAGTACTTC. Protein product: CASRVGGSRETQYF.

This rearrangement joins TRBV20-1 to TRBJ1-6; tentatively, D is TRBD1 (5 bases). The V and J ends lost 3 bases and 10 bases respectively, with 10 bases between them. This CDR3 has 12 residues. Germline loops: CDR1 DFQATT, CDR2 SNEGSKA (reference sequence). In nucleotides, the CDR3 is TGCAGTGCTAGTCGGAGGGGCTCACCCCTCCACTTT. It encodes CSASRRGSPLHF.

The rearrangement uses TRBV6-6 and TRBJ2-5, with no clear D. The germline gives CDR1 MNHNY, CDR2 SVGAGI (reference sequence). CDR3 size: 13 residues. V lost 3 bases and J 1 base, leaving 6 bases between the germline ends. CDR3 region: CASSYDTQETQYF. DNA for the CDR3: TGTGCCAGCAGTTATGACACCCAAGAGACCCAGTACTTC.

This chain uses TRBV7-9 with TRBJ2-5; 9 bases match TRBD1. This CDR3 is 14 amino acids long. Germline V gene data show CDR1 as SEHNR and CDR2 as FQNEAQ (reference sequence). After removal of 6 bases from V and 5 bases from J, the junction contained 7 bases not matched to a gene. CDR3: CASRQGQGRETQYF. In DNA, the CDR3 is TGTGCCAGCAGACAAGGACAGGGGCGGGAGACCCAGTACTTC.

The chain carries TRBV6-4 and TRBJ2-1, with TRBD2 identical over 11 bases. With 4 bases clipped from V and 6 bases from J, the junction kept 5 bases outside the gene matches. Germline V gene lookup returns CDR1 MRHNA and CDR2 SNTAGT. CDR3 size: 15 residues. The CDR3 loop reads CASSANSGGGNEQFF. The CDR3 DNA reads as TGTGCCAGCAGTGCCAATAGCGGGGGGGGCAATGAGCAGTTCTTC.

The CDR3 here is CASSSNPDTQYF. CDR3 nucleotide sequence: TGTGCCAGCAGCTCCAATCCCGATACGCAGTATTTT. V and J are TRBV7-9 and TRBJ2-3; no firm D call. V lost 4 bases and J 6 bases, leaving 8 bases between the germline ends. The CDR3 covers 12 residues. The germline V gene has CDR1 SEHNR and CDR2 FQNEAQ (reference sequence).

The V gene is TRBV19, the J gene TRBJ2-3; 12 nucleotides align to TRBD2. Germline V CDR1 and CDR2: LNHDA, SQIVND (reference sequence). CDR3 size: 15 residues. The V segment lost 6 bases and the J segment 4 bases; nucleotides outside the gene matches: 5. This CDR3 reads CASRPLAGGPDTQYF. The CDR3 bases are TGTGCCAGTAGGCCCCTAGCGGGGGGGCCAGATACGCAGTATTTT.

The CDR3 nucleotides are TGTGCCAGCAGCCAAGTCGGTTCAGGGGGCGCGAACAATGAGCAGTTCTTC. Translating gives CASSQVGSGGANNEQFF. The chain carries TRBV4-2 and TRBJ2-1; TRBD1 aligns across 8 bases. V lost 1 base and J lost 5; bases outside the gene matches: 10. CDR1 LGHNA and CDR2 YNFKEQ come from the germline V gene. CDR3 length: 17 residues.

The chain couples TRBV6-5 to TRBJ1-5, with 7 nucleotides matching TRBD1. The CDR3 is made up of 13 amino acids. Losses at the gene ends were 7 bases for V and 2 bases for J; bases not matched to a gene: 2. Germline lookup yields CDR1 MNHEY and CDR2 SVGAGI. The chain's CDR3 is CASTTGGNQPQHF. The CDR3 DNA reads TGTGCCAGCACCACAGGGGGCAATCAGCCCCAGCATTTT.

The rearrangement joins TRBV28 to TRBJ1-2; maybe TRBD1 (5 bases). The germline V and J ends were trimmed by 5 bases and 5 bases, with 15 bases remaining between them. The germline V gene has CDR1 MDHEN and CDR2 SYDVKM. This CDR3 is 14 amino acids long. DNA for the CDR3: TGTGCCAGCAGTCCCCCGGGACGGAAATATGGCTACACCTTC. This codes for CASSPPGRKYGYTF.

This chain links TRBV5-5 with TRBJ1-1; no firm D call. Trimming removed 0 bases from V and 0 bases from J, with 9 bases in between. The germline V gene encodes CDR1 SGHKS and CDR2 YYEKEE (reference sequence). The CDR3 is 15 amino acids. In nucleotides, the CDR3 is TGTGCCAGCAGCTTGGGTCTGGGCATGAACACTGAAGCTTTCTTT. This translates into CASSLGLGMNTEAFF. The complete variable domain, with remaining parts taken from reference TRBV5-5 and TRBJ1-1, reads DAGVTQSPTHLIKTRGQQVTLRCSPISGHKSVSWYQQVLGQGPQFIFQYYEKEERGRGNFPDRFSARQFPNYSSELNVNALLLGDSALYLCASSLGLGMNTEAFFGQGTRLTVV.

CDR3 in amino acids: CASSVDRGAKNIQYF. CDR3 nucleotides: TGTGCCAGCAGTGTGGACAGGGGGGCCAAAAACATTCAGTACTTC. The chain combines TRBV2 with TRBJ2-4, with 10 bases matching TRBD1. Trimming took 4 bases from V and 1 from J; bases not matched to a gene: 1. Germline V gene lookup returns CDR1 SNHLY and CDR2 FYNNEI. This CDR3 comprises 15 residues.